A selection of T cell receptor beta chains follows, all from one sample in a study of T-cell memory formation after mild COVID-19. TCRdb fed the 5' RACE reads into MiXCR, producing one record per CDR3 protein. The data hold 400,000 to 450,000 distinct CDR3 sequences, with approximately 18% observed a single time. Material for sequencing was PBMCs or a T cell subset sorted from them (not recorded which). All receptors derive from a man younger than 35 who had mild COVID-19 (a few samples of this study predate the infection). Cell type and time point are not known. Both conserved end residues are part of each CDR3. A D gene is named only where the DNA matches it firmly. Some rows have no size entry. The others give once, few or many, or a class for an expanded clone.

j_call | clone_size | d_call | v_call | cdr3_nt | cdr3_aa
TRBJ2-7 | few | . | TRBV20-1 | TGCAGTGCTCTCACAAGGACGAGCGGCTACGAGCAGTACTTC | CSALTRTSGYEQYF
TRBJ2-2 | . | TRBD2 | TRBV7-2 | TGTGCCAGCATCCCTAAGCGGGGCCCGAACACCGGGGAGCTGTTTTTT | CASIPKRGPNTGELFF
TRBJ2-1 | few | . | TRBV7-2 | TGTGCCAGCAGCGTAGGAACAGAGTACAATGAGCAGTTCTTC | CASSVGTEYNEQFF
TRBJ2-3 | . | TRBD2 | TRBV7-2 | TGTGCCAGCAGCTTAGCTAAACGCAGCGGGGGGGATACGCAGTATTTT | CASSLAKRSGGDTQYF
TRBJ2-2 | many | . | TRBV29-1 | TGCAGCGTTGAAGATTGGGGTTCTGAGGATTCCACCGGGGAGCTGTTTTTT | CSVEDWGSEDSTGELFF
TRBJ2-7 | few | . | TRBV27 | TGTGCCAGCAGTATAGGGTCCCTGCCCTACGAGCAGTACTTC | CASSIGSLPYEQYF
TRBJ2-7 | . | . | TRBV25-1 | TGTGCCAGCGGGCCGACCGGCTACGAGCAGTACTTC | CASGPTGYEQYF
TRBJ2-2 | few | . | TRBV7-6 | TGTGCCAGCAGCCCGGAGCGGTGGGGGAGGGAGCTGTTTTTT | CASSPERWGRELFF
TRBJ2-1 | few | . | TRBV14 | TGTGCCAGCAGCCACAGGGGAGCCTACAATGAGCAGTTCTTC | CASSHRGAYNEQFF
TRBJ2-3 | . | . | TRBV4-2 | TGTGCCAGCAGCCAAGTTGGAGACGATACGCAGTATTTT | CASSQVGDDTQYF
TRBJ1-3 | . | . | TRBV6-2/TRBV6-3 | TGTGCCAGCAGTAATCCCGACGGTAGCTCTGGAAACACCATATATTTT | CASSNPDGSSGNTIYF
TRBJ2-1 | few | . | TRBV5-1 | TGCGCCAGCAGCTTGAGCTACGATGAGCAGTTCTTC | CASSLSYDEQFF
TRBJ2-3 | few | TRBD2 | TRBV12-3/TRBV12-4 | TGTGCCAGCAGTTTACAAGCGGGGGCAGATACGCAGTATTTT | CASSLQAGADTQYF
TRBJ1-4 | . | . | TRBV7-8 | TGTGCCAGCGCGACCGGGGGGTTGGGTGAAAAACTGTTTTTT | CASATGGLGEKLFF
TRBJ1-1 | . | . | TRBV20-1 | TGCAGTGCTAGTCGGGGGATCGACACTGAAGCTTTCTTT | CSASRGIDTEAFF
TRBJ2-3 | few | TRBD2 | TRBV10-3 | TGTGCCATCGCGGGGGGGAGCACAGATACGCAGTATTTT | CAIAGGSTDTQYF
TRBJ1-1 | . | . | TRBV6-5 | TGTGCCTCAAGGCCCAGGGGAGGAACTGAAGCTTTCTTT | CASRPRGGTEAFF
TRBJ1-1 | many | . | TRBV7-3 | TGTGCCAGCAGTACCCAGATGAACACTGAAGCTTTCTTT | CASSTQMNTEAFF
TRBJ2-3 | . | TRBD2 | TRBV9 | TGTGCCAGCAGCCCGAGACTAGCGGGGGGTCGCACAGATACGCAGTATTTT | CASSPRLAGGRTDTQYF
TRBJ1-5 | few | . | TRBV9 | TGTGCCAGCAGCGTAGAAGATCACGGGCCCCAGCATTTT | CASSVEDHGPQHF
TRBJ1-1 | . | . | TRBV5-1 | TGCGCCAGCAGCTTTCAAGGGCCCCCTGCCACTGAAGCTTTCTTT | CASSFQGPPATEAFF
TRBJ2-2 | few | . | TRBV6-2/TRBV6-3 | TGTGCCAGCACCAACGGACAGAGGAACACCGGGGAGCTGTTTTTT | CASTNGQRNTGELFF
TRBJ1-4 | . | . | TRBV5-1 | TGCGCCAGCAGCTCCAGGGTAGGGGAAAAACTGTTTTTT | CASSSRVGEKLFF
TRBJ2-5 | . | . | TRBV5-4 | TGTGCCAGCAGCTTGGTAACAGGCGGGCAAGAGACCAAGTACTTC | CASSLVTGGQETKYF
TRBJ1-5 | . | . | TRBV7-2 | TGTGCCAGCAGCATCAACTCGAACGAGCCCCAGCATTTT | CASSINSNEPQHF
TRBJ2-7 | . | . | TRBV5-1 | TGCGCCAGCAGCTTGGCGCCAGTTGCGACCTACGAGCAGTACTTC | CASSLAPVATYEQYF
TRBJ1-2 | few | . | TRBV25-1 | TGTGCCAGCAGACCTAGGGGAGGCTATGGCTACACCTTC | CASRPRGGYGYTF
TRBJ2-6 | . | TRBD1 | TRBV12-3/TRBV12-4 | TGTGCCAGCGCGCAGGGGGCGGAAGGGGCCAACGTCCTGACTTTC | CASAQGAEGANVLTF
TRBJ1-1 | . | . | TRBV6-2/TRBV6-3 | TGTGCCACCCGACCGGGGAACACTGAAGCTTTCTTT | CATRPGNTEAFF
TRBJ1-1 | few | . | TRBV30 | TGTGCCTGGAGTGAGAGGCCCACTGAAGCTTTCTTT | CAWSERPTEAFF
TRBJ2-7 | . | . | TRBV2 | TGTGCCAGCGGCGTTGGCTTCGGCTCCTACGAGCAGTACTTC | CASGVGFGSYEQYF
TRBJ1-1 | few | . | TRBV20-1 | TGCAGTGTAGGGGAGAACACTGAAGCTTTCTTT | CSVGENTEAFF
TRBJ1-2 | few | . | TRBV12-3/TRBV12-4 | TGTGCCAGCAGACTCAGGACGGGAAACTATGGCTACACCTTC | CASRLRTGNYGYTF
TRBJ2-2 | . | . | TRBV7-3 | TGTGCCAGCAGCTCGTACAGCGACACCGGGGAGCTGTTTTTT | CASSSYSDTGELFF
TRBJ2-5 | few | . | TRBV2 | TGTGCCAGCTGGCGGGTTAGACAAGAGACCCAGTACTTC | CASWRVRQETQYF
TRBJ2-3 | . | TRBD1 | TRBV12-3/TRBV12-4 | TGTGCCAGCAGTCCCGGCAGGGGGCCCGCAGATACGCAGTATTTT | CASSPGRGPADTQYF
TRBJ2-7 | . | TRBD2 | TRBV20-1 | TGCAGTGCTAGGGCGACTAGCGGGGGTCGGATCGAGCAGTACTTC | CSARATSGGRIEQYF
TRBJ2-2 | . | . | TRBV7-3 | TGTGCCAGCAGCTTAAGTAGAAGCGGGGAGCTGTTTTTT | CASSLSRSGELFF
TRBJ1-1 | . | . | TRBV7-9 | TGTGCCAGCAGCCTACGGGCAGGTGAAGCTTTCTTT | CASSLRAGEAFF
TRBJ2-2 | few | TRBD1 | TRBV11-2 | TGTGCCAGCAGCTTCCAGGGGGCCGGGGAGCTGTTTTTT | CASSFQGAGELFF
TRBJ1-5 | . | . | TRBV6-6 | TGTGCCAGCACCTCAGGGGTCACGGGCAATCAGCCCCAGCATTTT | CASTSGVTGNQPQHF
TRBJ2-1 | few | . | TRBV12-3/TRBV12-4 | TGTGCCAGCAGTTTAGGGGCGGCTGCGGAGGCATCCTACAATGAGCAGTTCTTC | CASSLGAAAEASYNEQFF
TRBJ1-4 | . | TRBD1 | TRBV5-1 | TGCGCCAGCAGCCGACAGGGGGGTGAAAAACTGTTTTTT | CASSRQGGEKLFF
TRBJ2-1 | few | . | TRBV23-1 | TGCGCCAGCAGCCCCCCCACGGGCAGAAGCTCCTACAATGAGCAGTTCTTC | CASSPPTGRSSYNEQFF
TRBJ1-1 | few | . | TRBV29-1 | TGCAGCACCCGGGATCCGCGGAGCACTGAAGCTTTCTTT | CSTRDPRSTEAFF
TRBJ1-2 | . | . | TRBV18 | TGTGCCAGCTCACCACAGGGCAGCACAAATGATGGCTACACCTTC | CASSPQGSTNDGYTF